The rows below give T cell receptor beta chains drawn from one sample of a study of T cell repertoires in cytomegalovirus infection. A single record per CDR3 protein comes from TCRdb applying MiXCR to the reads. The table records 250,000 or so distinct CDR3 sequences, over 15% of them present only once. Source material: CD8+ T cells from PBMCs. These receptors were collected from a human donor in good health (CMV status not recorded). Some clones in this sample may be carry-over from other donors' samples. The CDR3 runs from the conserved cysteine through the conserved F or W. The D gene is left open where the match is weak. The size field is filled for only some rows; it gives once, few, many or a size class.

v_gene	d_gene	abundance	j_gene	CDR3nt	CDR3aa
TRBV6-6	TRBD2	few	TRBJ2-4	TGTGCCAGCAGTTACCCGGGGGGGATAGCCAAAAACATTCAGTACTTC	CASSYPGGIAKNIQYF
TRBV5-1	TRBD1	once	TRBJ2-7	TGCGCCAGCAGTCCCGGGACAGGACATACCTACGAGCAGTACTTC	CASSPGTGHTYEQYF
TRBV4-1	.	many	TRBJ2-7	TGCGCCAGCAGCCAAGATTCCGCCTACGAGCAGTACTTC	CASSQDSAYEQYF
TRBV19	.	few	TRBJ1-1	TGTGCCAGTAGTCCTATCCAGGGACGGGTCACTGAAGCTTTCTTT	CASSPIQGRVTEAFF
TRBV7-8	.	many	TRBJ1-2	TGTGCCAGCAGCTTAGATAGCGGATACACTAACTATGGCTACACCTTC	CASSLDSGYTNYGYTF
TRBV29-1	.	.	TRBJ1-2	TGCAGCGTTGAAGACCCCGACAAGTCGTCCGGCTACACCTTC	CSVEDPDKSSGYTF
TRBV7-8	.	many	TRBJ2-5	TGTGCCAGCAGCCCTTGGAGGGGTGAGGGAGAGACCCAGTACTTC	CASSPWRGEGETQYF
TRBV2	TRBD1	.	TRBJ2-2	TGTGCCAGCACCCTAGGACAGGACCGCACCGGGGAGCTGTTTTTT	CASTLGQDRTGELFF
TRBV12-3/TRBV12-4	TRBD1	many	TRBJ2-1	TGTGCCAGCAGCCCGGACAGGGCCCCGGGGGAGTTCTTC	CASSPDRAPGEFF
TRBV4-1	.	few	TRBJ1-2	TGCGCCAGCAGCCAAGATTTCCAGGGTAACTATGGCTACACCTTC	CASSQDFQGNYGYTF